This TCR beta chain was captured by sequencing in a study of graft-versus-host responses after intestinal transplantation. The overall study: The whole recipient group had anti-thymocyte globulin induction followed by tacrolimus and steroids for approximately three years.

Regarding the study as a whole: Analysis identified GvH clones in recipient marrow, with some appearing first in ileum or blood. Circulating GvH clone levels at their peak were associated with HvG declines (early post-transplant). High graft-versus-host to host-versus-graft clonal ratios were found in allografts of patients who had graft-donor T cell macrochimerism.

This table comes from immunoSEQ multiplex PCR, and its TCRdb copy is limited to in-frame clones, with some not included. Counted here are 45,000 to 55,000 clones, over 85% occurring once; the ten biggest clones make up 5% to 6.5%. CDR3 length equals 17 residues. Germline-derived CDR1 and CDR2 are MGHRA and YSYEKL. V lost 0 bases, J lost 0 bases, and 15 bases lay in between. On this clone itself: Its target is unknown.

This chain links TRBV4-1 with TRBJ2-7; unclear D gene. Sequencing was performed on PBMCs, taken 750 to 850 days after a first intestinal transplant, on the day of a second. The sequence derives from a human patient who received an intestinal transplant, so some T cells may come from the graft donor. The CDR3 here is CASSQDTNAAPSYEQYF. Here the CDR3 DNA reads TGCGCCAGCAGCCAAGACACTAACGCCGCCCCCTCCTACGAGCAGTACTTC.